The present entry profiles one T cell receptor beta chain with its context. This clonotype is judged large (0.1 to 1%). Its specific antigen is unknown. There are no base qualities to consult, and no much larger clone falls within one base. The sample belongs to a study of precursors of human CD4 cytotoxic T cells (dated by TCRdb to the late 2010s). With regard to the full study: The bulk TCR-seq analysis covered CD4+ memory subsets from some 15 donors in total. TCR-seq analysis of approximately 15 donors yielded TCRalpha and TCRbeta chain sequences (table S7). Broad study findings and their caveats: A bigger share of IL-7Rhigh TEMRA clonotypes consisted of expanded effector clonotypes than was the case for TEM or TCM clonotypes. Some bulk TCR-seq comparisons included only 13 of the 14 donors, suggesting not every subset was available for every donor. IL-7Rhigh and IL-7R- TEMRA subsets showed more restricted TCR repertoires, with lower diversity and more expanded clonotypes, than TCM and TEM subsets. According to the authors, an observational design in humans cannot definitively determine the direction of differentiation between precursor and effector cells.

CDR1 and CDR2, per the germline V gene, are SGHRS and YFSETQ. CDR3 length: 14 amino acids, cysteine to phenylalanine. Kept here is only the CDR3 DNA, which spans 42 bases and is read in frame from base 1. The germline ends are 10 bases apart after V is trimmed by 2 bases and J by 4 bases. Sequencing used an Illumina MiSeq. The paper's processing steps were these. The Shannon-Wiener index, calculated in VDJtools, was used to measure repertoire diversity. TCRbeta clonotypes with a clonotype frequency of at least 3 were defined as expanded. The public reads were reanalyzed by TCRdb: fastp trimming at Q25, MiXCR alignment, in-frame beta chains only. Identical CDR3 protein sequences are pooled into one entry, listed with their most common genes and DNA. The V and J calls were not made by the authors but by TCRdb's processing. The sample profile shows several hundred distinct CDR3 sequences; approximately 21% of them were found once. The leading ten clones occupy roughly 36% of the sample.

To test whether a precursor-effector relationship exists among CD4 cytotoxic T cells, bulk UMI-based TCR sequencing was run on four sorted CD4+ memory subsets: TCM, TEM, IL-7Rhigh TEMRA, and IL-7R- TEMRA. Cells were obtained from peripheral blood mononuclear cells isolated from human blood. The chain joins TRBV5-1 to TRBJ2-1; the D gene is not confidently resolved. Material for sequencing was memory CD4+ T cells from blood (PBMCs). The source is a human donor in good health. The encoded CDR3 is CASSFSLPYNEQFF. The sequenced DNA: TGCGCCAGCAGCTTCAGCTTACCATACAATGAGCAGTTCTTC.